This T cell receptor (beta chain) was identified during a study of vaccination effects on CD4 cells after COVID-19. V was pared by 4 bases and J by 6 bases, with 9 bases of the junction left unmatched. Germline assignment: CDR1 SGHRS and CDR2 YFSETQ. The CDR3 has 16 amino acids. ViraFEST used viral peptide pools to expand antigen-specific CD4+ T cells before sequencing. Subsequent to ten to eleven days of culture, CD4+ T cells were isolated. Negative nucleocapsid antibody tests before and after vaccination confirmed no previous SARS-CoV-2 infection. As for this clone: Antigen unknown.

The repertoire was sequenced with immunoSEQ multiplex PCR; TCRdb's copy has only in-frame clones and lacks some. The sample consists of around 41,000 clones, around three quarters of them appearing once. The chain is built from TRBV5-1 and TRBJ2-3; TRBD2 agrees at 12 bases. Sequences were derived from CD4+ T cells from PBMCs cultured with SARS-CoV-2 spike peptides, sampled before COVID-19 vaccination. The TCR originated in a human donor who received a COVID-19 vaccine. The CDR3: CASSSPSGGARDTQYF. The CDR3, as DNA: TGCGCCAGCAGCAGTCCTAGCGGGGGGGCGAGGGATACGCAGTATTTT.